This entry lists 26 T cell receptor beta chains sequenced from one sample in a study of cytomegalovirus exposure and HLA in healthy donors (dated by TCRdb to the late 2010s). Preparation of the library involved the immunoSEQ multiplex PCR assay. For the multiplex PCR, a mixture combining 60 forward primers for TCR Vbeta segments and 13 reverse primers for TCR Jbeta segments was used. Entries here come from immuneACCESS through TCRdb and include only in-frame sequences with V and J called. Some clones fail to appear in such tables; in the studies checked, an unresolved V gene covers under half of the shortfall, and the cause of the remainder is unknown. The sample data list over 150,000 clones, and roughly 81% of these were observed just once. Jointly, the top ten make up roughly 2.5% of the sample. The sequencing input was PBMCs. The receptors shown here come from a man aged 25-45 years in good health and CMV-seropositive.

The chain is built from TRBV6-1 and TRBJ2-3; 8 positions match TRBD1. Germline V gene sequence: CDR1 MNHNS, CDR2 SASEGT. The CDR3 has 14 amino acids. J gave up 4 bases and V 3 bases, and 3 bases lay outside the gene matches. Written as DNA, the CDR3 is TGTGCCAGCAGTGAGAACAGGGGGGCAGATACGCAGTATTTT. Its translation: CASSENRGADTQYF.

The rearrangement links TRBV6-4 to TRBJ2-2; 8 bases are a match to TRBD1. The J segment lost 5 bases and the V segment lost 5 bases, leaving 4 bases of the junction unmatched. This CDR3 contains 14 residues. Per germline, CDR1 MRHNA and CDR2 SNTAGT. The DNA of the CDR3 is TGTGCCAGCAGTCTGACAGGGGAAACCGGGGAGCTGTTTTTT. This encodes CASSLTGETGELFF.

The gene calls are TRBV7-5 and TRBJ2-3; the listed D gene, TRBD2, was not tested against the DNA. TRBV7-5 is a known pseudogene. The CDR3 has 17 amino acids. The CDR3 protein is CVRSARPGLAGGDTQYF. For the CDR3, the DNA is TGTGTCAGAAGCGCGAGACCTGGACTAGCGGGGGGGGATACGCAGTATTTT.

The V gene is TRBV18, the J gene TRBJ2-6; D call uncertain. V was trimmed by 1 base and J by 0 bases, leaving 13 bases between them. This CDR3 has 18 amino acids. Germline V CDR1 and CDR2: KGHSH, LQKENI. CDR3 loop: CASSPRTVTFSGANVLTF. The CDR3 DNA reads TGTGCCAGCTCACCACGAACAGTTACGTTCTCTGGGGCCAACGTCCTGACTTTC.

This clone was recorded only once. This chain connects TRBV19 to TRBJ1-3, with D possibly TRBD1 on 5 matching bases. This CDR3 spans 14 amino acids. Trimming stripped 1 base from V and 4 bases from J, with 8 bases between. Looked up from germline, CDR1 is LNHDA and CDR2 is SQIVND (reference sequence). CDR3 DNA: TGTGCCAGTAGTATAGGGCACAGGGGAAACACCATATATTTT. This encodes CASSIGHRGNTIYF. The full variable domain, rest sourced from reference TRBV19 and TRBJ1-3, is DGGITQSPKYLFRKEGQNVTLSCEQNLNHDAMYWYRQDPGQGLRLIYYSQIVNDFQKGDIAEGYSVSREKKESFPLTVTSAQKNPTAFYLCASSIGHRGNTIYFGEGSWLTVV.

V gene TRBV5-1 combines with J gene TRBJ2-5, with 8 nucleotides matching TRBD1. The CDR3 extends over 15 amino acids. Germline-derived CDR1 and CDR2 are SGHRS and YFSETQ. The ends lost 4 bases at V and 3 bases at J; junction bases unmatched: 8. Here the CDR3 reads CASSDGTGWEETQYF. CDR3 nucleotide sequence: TGCGCCAGCAGCGACGGGACAGGCTGGGAAGAGACCCAGTACTTC.

This clone was picked up one time. V and J are TRBV11-3 and TRBJ2-1, with 11 bases matching TRBD2. The CDR3 has 19 residues. Trimming cost V 1 base and J 6 bases; bases outside gene matches: 14. Germline V CDR1 and CDR2: SGHNT, YENEEA. CDR3 region: CASSLVGDTSGRDSNEQFF. As DNA, the CDR3 is TGTGCCAGCAGCTTAGTGGGTGATACTAGCGGGAGAGATAGCAATGAGCAGTTCTTC.

The chain is built from TRBV7-6 and TRBJ2-5, with TRBD2 matching over 9 bases. V lost 5 bases, J lost 7 bases, and 14 bases stayed unmatched. The CDR3 has 16 residues. Germline assignment: CDR1 SGHVS and CDR2 FNYEAQ. The CDR3 reads CASSRTDTSGRGTQYF. DNA of the CDR3: TGTGCCAGCAGCCGTACTGATACTAGCGGGCGGGGGACCCAGTACTTC.

J is TRBJ2-2 and V is TRBV5-1; no clear D gene. Germline CDR1 SGHRS, CDR2 YFSETQ. This CDR3 spans 13 amino acids. V shed 2 bases and J shed 1 base, with 3 bases lying between them. The CDR3 nucleotides are TGCGCCAGCAGCTTACAGAACACCGGGGAGCTGTTTTTT. The encoded protein is CASSLQNTGELFF.

J is TRBJ2-6 and V is TRBV2; D gene uncertain. V lost 5 bases and J lost 0, with 5 bases in between. Germline V gene lookup returns CDR1 SNHLY and CDR2 FYNNEI. This CDR3 is 14 amino acids long. CDR3 DNA sequence: TGTGCCAGCAGTTGGGCCTCTGGGGCCAACGTCCTGACTTTC. It yields the protein CASSWASGANVLTF.

The rearrangement links TRBV7-6 to TRBJ1-1, with D possibly being TRBD1 (5 bases). The V gene's germline CDR1 is SGHVS and CDR2 FNYEAQ. This CDR3 is built from 14 residues. V lost 1 base to trimming and J lost 4 bases, with 10 bases between them. CDR3 nucleotides: TGTGCCAGCAGCTTAGAAGGGGTGATCACTGAAGCTTTCTTT. Translating gives CASSLEGVITEAFF.

This chain links TRBV27 with TRBJ1-1, with 10 bases matching TRBD1. In germline, CDR1 is MNHEY, CDR2 SMNVEV (reference sequence). The CDR3 has 14 amino acids. The ends lost 5 bases at V and 5 bases at J; junction bases unmatched: 5. CDR3 in amino acids: CASSPRQGATEAFF. The CDR3 DNA follows: TGTGCCAGCAGTCCCAGACAGGGGGCGACTGAAGCTTTCTTT.

The gene calls are TRBV4-3 and TRBJ2-2; TRBD2 matches at 9 bases. V lost 0 bases to trimming and J lost 5 bases; unmatched junction nucleotides: 7. In germline, CDR1 is LGHNA, CDR2 YSLEER. CDR3 length: 17 amino acids. CDR3 loop: CASSQDFSGRYTGELFF. CDR3 DNA sequence: TGCGCCAGCAGCCAAGATTTCAGCGGGAGGTATACCGGGGAGCTGTTTTTT.

The chain uses TRBV7-9 and TRBJ2-7; no reliable D call. V shed 1 base and J shed 2 bases, with 9 bases lying between them. The CDR3 has 14 amino acids. Germline V gene sequence: CDR1 SEHNR, CDR2 FQNEAQ (reference sequence). The chain's CDR3 is CASSLDGQAYEQYV. The CDR3 DNA sequence: TGTGCCAGCAGCTTAGACGGCCAGGCCTACGAGCAGTACGTC.

This chain joins TRBV6-1 and TRBJ2-5; TRBD2 agrees at 14 bases. The germline V gene encodes CDR1 MNHNS and CDR2 SASEGT. This CDR3 is 15 amino acids long. V trimming: 6 bases; J trimming: 7 bases; junction bases outside the gene matches: 7. The CDR3 spells CASRQTSGGGGTQYF. DNA for the CDR3: TGTGCCAGCAGACAGACTAGCGGGGGGGGAGGGACCCAGTACTTC.

The gene calls are TRBV7-2 and TRBJ1-3; D gene ambiguous. The CDR3 totals 15 residues. The germline V gene encodes CDR1 SGHTA and CDR2 FQGNSA. V was pared by 5 bases and J by 0 bases, with 11 bases between. The CDR3 region has the DNA TGTGCCAGCAGCCCCGCACAGAGCTCTGGAAACACCATATATTTT. The encoded protein is CASSPAQSSGNTIYF.

In regard to this clone: An end of the junction does not agree with germline; a read error may underlie this. The J gene is TRBJ2-1, the V gene TRBV7-7; tentatively, D is TRBD2 (5 bases). Germline V gene sequence: CDR1 SSHAT, CDR2 FNYEAQ (reference sequence). The CDR3 runs 16 residues. Here the CDR3 DNA reads TGTGCTAGCAGCCGTGCGGCGGGCAGCTCCTACAATGAGCAGTTCTTC. This encodes CASSRAAGSSYNEQFF.

The chain couples TRBV9 to TRBJ2-2; D is perhaps TRBD2 (6 bases). Germline V lookup: CDR1 SGDLS, CDR2 YYNGEE. V was clipped by 0 bases and J by 6 bases, with 9 bases between them. The CDR3 has 14 amino acids. Here the CDR3 reads CASSVDGSAGELFF. The CDR3 region has the DNA TGTGCCAGCAGCGTAGACGGGAGTGCCGGGGAGCTGTTTTTT.

CDR3 DNA sequence: TGCGCCAGCAGCCACGCCCCGACAGGGCTACGCAATGAGCAGTTCTTC. This translates into CASSHAPTGLRNEQFF. The chain employs TRBV4-3 and TRBJ2-1, with TRBD1 matching 7 bases. Germline V gene data show CDR1 as LGHNA and CDR2 as YSLEER. Unmatched junction bases numbered 11, after V lost 3 bases and J lost 6 bases. This CDR3 has 16 amino acids.

CDR3 coding DNA: TGTGCCAGCAGCTTAAAGTCCACAGGGGTCGAGCAGTACTTC. This sequence encodes CASSLKSTGVEQYF. The rearrangement uses TRBV7-8 and TRBJ2-7; 7 bases align to TRBD1. The germline V gene encodes CDR1 SGHVS and CDR2 FQNEAQ. Losses at the gene ends were 2 bases for V and 6 bases for J; bases not matched to a gene: 7. The CDR3 is 14 amino acids.

Here the CDR3 reads CAWSGRAGGGNIQYF. CDR3 coding DNA: TGTGCCTGGAGTGGAAGAGCGGGAGGTGGAAACATTCAGTACTTC. This chain links TRBV30 with TRBJ2-4; TRBD2 matches at 9 bases. This CDR3 has 15 amino acids. The V and J ends lost 1 base and 6 bases, in that order; junction bases with no gene match: 7. Germline lookup yields CDR1 GTSNPN and CDR2 SVGIG (reference sequence).

The chain recombines TRBV19 with TRBJ2-3, with 7 bases aligning to TRBD1. The CDR3 loop spans 15 amino acids. Germline CDR1 reads LNHDA; CDR2 reads SQIVND (reference sequence). The V segment lost 7 bases and the J segment 1 base; nucleotides outside the gene matches: 8. The CDR3 DNA sequence: TGTGCCAGTAAGGTGACAGGGTTGGGCACAGATACGCAGTATTTT. This sequence encodes CASKVTGLGTDTQYF.

The chain uses TRBV20-1 and TRBJ2-3; D might be TRBD2 (6 bases). V dropped 3 bases and J dropped 11 bases, with 12 bases sitting between them. From germline, CDR1 is DFQATT and CDR2 SNEGSKA (reference sequence). The CDR3 is 11 amino acids. CDR3 residues: CSASGRLGQYF. The CDR3 nucleotides are TGCAGTGCTAGCGGGAGACTTGGGCAGTATTTT.

The DNA of the CDR3 is TGTGCCAGCACCACAGGGACCTCCTACAATGAGCAGTTCTTC. Translation: CASTTGTSYNEQFF. The V call is TRBV6-5, the J call TRBJ2-1; tentative D call: TRBD1 (6 bases). Looked up from germline, CDR1 is MNHEY and CDR2 is SVGAGI. The CDR3 consists of 14 residues. V dropped 7 bases and J dropped 0 bases, with 10 bases sitting between them.

This clone turned up a few times. As DNA, the CDR3 is TGTGCCAGCAGTTACTCGATTACAGGGGTAAATGAAAAACTGTTTTTT. Protein sequence: CASSYSITGVNEKLFF. The J gene is TRBJ1-4, the V gene TRBV6-5, with 7 bases fitting TRBD1. CDR3 length equals 16 residues. Per germline, CDR1 MNHEY and CDR2 SVGAGI. Unmatched junction bases numbered 6, after V lost 0 bases and J lost 5 bases.

The rearrangement joins TRBV15 to TRBJ2-1; D is uncertain. Trimming removed 0 bases at V and 4 bases at J, with 7 bases between. The CDR3 contains 14 residues. The germline V gene has CDR1 LNHNV and CDR2 YYDKDF (reference sequence). The CDR3 nucleotides read TGTGCCACCAGCAGAGACCAGGCATACAATGAGCAGTTCTTC. This translates into CATSRDQAYNEQFF.